This T cell receptor (beta chain) appears in the sequencing data of a study of T-cell reconstitution after alpha-beta-depleted transplantation in children. The CDR3 runs 11 residues. CDR1 is SGHRS, CDR2 YFSETQ, per germline. Trimming cost V 6 bases and J 1 base, with 4 bases left between them. The TCRbeta library incorporated unique molecular identifiers. TCRdb analysed the PCR reads with MiXCR anew, one entry per CDR3 protein. Here the sample spans over 550,000 distinct CDR3 sequences, roughly 10% being singletons. This clonotype was recorded a few times. This specimen was PBMCs from the stem cell graft donor, taken from the stem cell graft. The sequence came from a human donor who donated a stem cell graft to a child with acute myeloid leukemia. The chain is built from TRBV5-1 and TRBJ2-5; D gene ambiguous. CDR3 region: CASNLQETQYF. CDR3 DNA sequence: TGCGCCAGCAATCTCCAAGAGACCCAGTACTTC.